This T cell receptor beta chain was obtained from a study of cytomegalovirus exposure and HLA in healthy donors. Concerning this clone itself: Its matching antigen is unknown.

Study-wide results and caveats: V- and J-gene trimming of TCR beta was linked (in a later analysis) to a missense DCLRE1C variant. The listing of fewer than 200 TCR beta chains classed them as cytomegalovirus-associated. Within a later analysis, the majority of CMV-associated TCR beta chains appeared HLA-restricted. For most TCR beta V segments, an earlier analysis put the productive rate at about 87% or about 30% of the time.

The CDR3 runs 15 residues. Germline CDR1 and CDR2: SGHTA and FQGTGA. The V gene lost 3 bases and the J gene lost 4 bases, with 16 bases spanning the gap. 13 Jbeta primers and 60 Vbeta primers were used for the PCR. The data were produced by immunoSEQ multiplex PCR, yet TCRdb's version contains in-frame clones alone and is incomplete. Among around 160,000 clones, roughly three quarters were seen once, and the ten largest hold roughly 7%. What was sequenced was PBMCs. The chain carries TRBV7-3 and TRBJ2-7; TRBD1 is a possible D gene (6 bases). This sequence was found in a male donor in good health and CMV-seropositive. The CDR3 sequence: CASSLGAPFDYEQYF. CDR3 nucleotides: TGTGCCAGCAGCTTGGGGGCTCCCTTTGATTACGAGCAGTACTTC.